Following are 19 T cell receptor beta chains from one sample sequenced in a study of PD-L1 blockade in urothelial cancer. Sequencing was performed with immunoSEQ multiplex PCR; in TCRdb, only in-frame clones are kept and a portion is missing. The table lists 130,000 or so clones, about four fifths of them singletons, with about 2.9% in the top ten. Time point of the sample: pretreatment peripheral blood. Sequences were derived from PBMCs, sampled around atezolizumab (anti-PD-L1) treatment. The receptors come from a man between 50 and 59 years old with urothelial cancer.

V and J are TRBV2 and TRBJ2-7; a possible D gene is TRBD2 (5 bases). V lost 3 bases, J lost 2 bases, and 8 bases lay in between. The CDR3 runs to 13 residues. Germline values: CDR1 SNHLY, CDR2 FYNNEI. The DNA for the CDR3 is TGTGCCAGCAGTGACGGGAACGCCTACGAGCAGTACTTC. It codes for CASSDGNAYEQYF. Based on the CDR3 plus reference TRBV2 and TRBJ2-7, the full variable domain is EPEVTQTPSHQVTQMGQEVILRCVPISNHLYFYWYRQILGQKVEFLVSFYNNEISEKSEIFDDQFSVERPDGSNFTLKIRSTKLEDSAMYFCASSDGNAYEQYFGPGTRLTVT.

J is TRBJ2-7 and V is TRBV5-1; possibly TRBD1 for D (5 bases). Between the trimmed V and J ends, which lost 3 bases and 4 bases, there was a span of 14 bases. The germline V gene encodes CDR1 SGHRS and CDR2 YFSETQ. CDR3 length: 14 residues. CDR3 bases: TGCGCCAGCAGCTGGCAGGGAAAAGAGTACGAGCAGTACTTC. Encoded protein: CASSWQGKEYEQYF.

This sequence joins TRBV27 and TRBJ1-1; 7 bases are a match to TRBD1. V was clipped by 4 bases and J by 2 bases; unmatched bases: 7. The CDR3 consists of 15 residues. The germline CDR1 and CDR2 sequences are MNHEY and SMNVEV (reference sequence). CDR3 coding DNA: TGTGCCAGCAGTTCCTCGACAGGGAGCAACACTGAAGCTTTCTTT. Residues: CASSSSTGSNTEAFF.

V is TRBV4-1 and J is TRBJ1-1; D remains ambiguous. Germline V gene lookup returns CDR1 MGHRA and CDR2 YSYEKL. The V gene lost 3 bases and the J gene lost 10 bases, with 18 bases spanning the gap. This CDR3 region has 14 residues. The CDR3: CASSHALGRRSAFF. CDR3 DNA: TGCGCCAGCAGCCATGCACTCGGGAGACGGTCAGCTTTCTTT.

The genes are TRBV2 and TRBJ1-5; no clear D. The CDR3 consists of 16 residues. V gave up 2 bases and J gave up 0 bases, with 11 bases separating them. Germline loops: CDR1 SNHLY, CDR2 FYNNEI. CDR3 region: CASSETDNYSNQPQHF. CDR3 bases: TGTGCCAGCAGTGAAACCGACAATTATAGCAATCAGCCCCAGCATTTT.

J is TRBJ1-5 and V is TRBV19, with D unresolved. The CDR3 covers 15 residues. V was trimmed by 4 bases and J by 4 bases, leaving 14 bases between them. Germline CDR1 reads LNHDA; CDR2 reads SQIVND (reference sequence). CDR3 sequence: CASSTEPGWNQPQHF. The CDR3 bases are TGTGCCAGTAGTACTGAACCGGGTTGGAATCAGCCCCAGCATTTT.

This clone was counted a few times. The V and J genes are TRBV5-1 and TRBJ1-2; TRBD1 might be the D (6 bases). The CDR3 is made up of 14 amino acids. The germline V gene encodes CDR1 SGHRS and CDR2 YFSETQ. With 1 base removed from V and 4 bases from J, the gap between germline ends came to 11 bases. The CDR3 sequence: CASSLSGQSYGYTF. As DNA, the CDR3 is TGCGCCAGCAGCTTGTCTGGACAGAGCTATGGCTACACCTTC.

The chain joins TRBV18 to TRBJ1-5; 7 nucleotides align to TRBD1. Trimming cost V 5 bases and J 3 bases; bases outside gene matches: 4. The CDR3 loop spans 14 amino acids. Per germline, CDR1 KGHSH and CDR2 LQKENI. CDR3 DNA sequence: TGTGCCAGCTCAACGGGACAGAACAATCAGCCCCAGCATTTT. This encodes CASSTGQNNQPQHF.

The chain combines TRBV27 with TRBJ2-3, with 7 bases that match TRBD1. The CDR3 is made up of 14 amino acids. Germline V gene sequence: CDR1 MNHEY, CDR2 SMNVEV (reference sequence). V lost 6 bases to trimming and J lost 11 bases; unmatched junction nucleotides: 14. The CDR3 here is CASRVRDSLFEQYF. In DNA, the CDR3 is TGTGCCAGCAGAGTCCGGGACAGCCTTTTTGAGCAGTATTTT.

Here the CDR3 DNA reads TGTGCCAGCAGCCCCCGGGACAGGGAAAATGAAAAACTGTTTTTT. Translation gives CASSPRDRENEKLFF. This chain joins TRBV7-9 and TRBJ1-4; 9 nucleotides line up with TRBD1. Germline CDR1 and CDR2: SEHNR and FQNEAQ (reference sequence). Trimming at V came to 5 bases and at J to 5 bases, leaving 6 bases not matched to a gene. This CDR3 is 15 amino acids long.

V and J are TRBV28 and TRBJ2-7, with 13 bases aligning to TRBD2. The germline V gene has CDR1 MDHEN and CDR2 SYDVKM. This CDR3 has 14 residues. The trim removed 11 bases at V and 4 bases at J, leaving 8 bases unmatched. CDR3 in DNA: TGTGCCGCCGGACTAGCGGGAGAGGTATACGAGCAGTACTTC. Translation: CAAGLAGEVYEQYF. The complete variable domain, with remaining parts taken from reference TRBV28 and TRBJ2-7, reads DVKVTQSSRYLVKRTGEKVFLECVQDMDHENMFWYRQDPGLGLRLIYFSYDVKMKEKGDIPEGYSVSREKKERFSLILESASTNQTSMYLCAAGLAGEVYEQYFGPGTRLTVT.

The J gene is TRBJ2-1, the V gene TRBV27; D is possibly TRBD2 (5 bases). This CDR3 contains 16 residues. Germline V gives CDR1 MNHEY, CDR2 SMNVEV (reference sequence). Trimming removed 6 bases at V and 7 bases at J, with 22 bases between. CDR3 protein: CASSPGTGFSGNEQFF. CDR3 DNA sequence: TGTGCCAGCAGCCCTGGCACGGGGTTCTCGGGGAATGAGCAGTTCTTC.

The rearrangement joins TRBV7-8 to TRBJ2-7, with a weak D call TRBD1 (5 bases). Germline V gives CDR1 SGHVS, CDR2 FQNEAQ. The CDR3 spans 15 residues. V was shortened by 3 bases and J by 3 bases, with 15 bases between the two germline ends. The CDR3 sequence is CASSFLLGVLYEQYF. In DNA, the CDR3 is TGTGCCAGCAGCTTCCTCTTAGGGGTCCTCTACGAGCAGTACTTC.

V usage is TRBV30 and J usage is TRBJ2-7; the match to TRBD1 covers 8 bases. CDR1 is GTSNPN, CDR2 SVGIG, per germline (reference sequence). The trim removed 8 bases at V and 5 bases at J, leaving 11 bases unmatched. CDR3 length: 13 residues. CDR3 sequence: CAAHRGRGDEQYF. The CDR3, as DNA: TGTGCCGCGCACAGGGGGAGAGGTGACGAGCAGTACTTC.

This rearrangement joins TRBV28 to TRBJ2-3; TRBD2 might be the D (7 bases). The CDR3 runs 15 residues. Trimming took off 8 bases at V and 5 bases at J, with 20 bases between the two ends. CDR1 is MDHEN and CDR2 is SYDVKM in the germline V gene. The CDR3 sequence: CASLGGEAGRDTQYF. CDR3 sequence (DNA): TGTGCCAGCTTAGGGGGGGAGGCAGGCAGAGATACGCAGTATTTT.

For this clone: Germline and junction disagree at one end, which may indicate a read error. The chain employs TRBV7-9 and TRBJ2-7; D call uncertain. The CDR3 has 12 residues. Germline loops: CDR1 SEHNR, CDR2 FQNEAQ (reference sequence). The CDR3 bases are TGTGCCGGCAGTACAGATTCCTACGAGCAGTACTTC. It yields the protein CAGSTDSYEQYF.

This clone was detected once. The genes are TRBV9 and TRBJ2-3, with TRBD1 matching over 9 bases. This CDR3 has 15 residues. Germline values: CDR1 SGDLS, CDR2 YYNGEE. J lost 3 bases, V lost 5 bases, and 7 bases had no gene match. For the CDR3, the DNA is TGTGCCAGCAGTTTTCGACAGGGGGGAACAGATACGCAGTATTTT. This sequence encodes CASSFRQGGTDTQYF.

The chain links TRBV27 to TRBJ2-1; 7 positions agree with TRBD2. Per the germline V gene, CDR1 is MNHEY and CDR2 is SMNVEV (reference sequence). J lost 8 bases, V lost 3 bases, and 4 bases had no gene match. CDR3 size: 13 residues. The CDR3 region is CASSFSGRDEQFF. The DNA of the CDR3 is TGTGCCAGCAGTTTTAGCGGGCGGGATGAGCAGTTCTTC.

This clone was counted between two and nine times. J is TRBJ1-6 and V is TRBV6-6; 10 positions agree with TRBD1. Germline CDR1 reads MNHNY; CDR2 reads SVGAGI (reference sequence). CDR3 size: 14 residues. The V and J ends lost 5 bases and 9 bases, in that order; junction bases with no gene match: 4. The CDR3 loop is CASSAGQGTSPLHF. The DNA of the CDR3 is TGTGCCAGCAGTGCGGGACAGGGGACTTCACCCCTCCACTTT.